What follows are 16 T cell receptor beta chains derived from one specimen sequenced in a study of shared clonotypes between healthy human individuals. The repertoire was sequenced with immunoSEQ multiplex PCR; TCRdb's copy has only in-frame clones and lacks some. This sample has over 400,000 clones, with around 95% found just once. The material sequenced was naive CD4+ T cells sorted from blood. Documented subset: CD45RA+ positively selected. These TCRs come from a woman aged 25 to 39 in good health.

The genes are TRBV5-6 and TRBJ2-5; 10 bases agree with TRBD1. Looked up from germline, CDR1 is SGHDT and CDR2 is YYEEEE. CDR3 length: 15 amino acids. The V gene end was trimmed by 4 bases and the J gene end by 5 bases; junction bases not matched to a gene: 8. Here the CDR3 reads CASSAWTGGTETQYF. The CDR3 region has the DNA TGTGCCAGCAGCGCCTGGACAGGGGGTACGGAGACCCAGTACTTC.

V is TRBV28 and J is TRBJ2-5; weak D call: TRBD2 (6 bases). The CDR3 loop spans 14 amino acids. The V gene's germline CDR1 is MDHEN and CDR2 SYDVKM. The V and J ends lost 5 bases and 7 bases respectively, with 17 bases between them. CDR3 sequence (DNA): TGTGCCAGCAGTACGAGGGACTCCCTGGGGACCCAGTACTTC. Translation gives CASSTRDSLGTQYF.

The chain recombines TRBV19 with TRBJ1-5; TRBD1 is a possible D gene (6 bases). The CDR3 runs to 13 residues. V lost 5 bases, J lost 9 bases, and 14 bases lay in between. Germline V gene lookup returns CDR1 LNHDA and CDR2 SQIVND (reference sequence). The CDR3 reads CASSVLQGRPQHF. The CDR3 nucleotides read TGTGCCAGTAGTGTGTTACAGGGACGGCCCCAGCATTTT.

V is TRBV5-8 and J is TRBJ2-5; 9 bases match TRBD1. The CDR3 extends over 16 amino acids. Unmatched junction bases numbered 3, after V lost 0 bases and J lost 0 bases. Germline CDR1 and CDR2: SGHTS and YDEGEE. The DNA for the CDR3 is TGTGCCAGCAGCTTGGAAGGGACAGGGTACCAAGAGACCCAGTACTTC. It encodes CASSLEGTGYQETQYF.

The chain is built from TRBV2 and TRBJ2-5; D may correspond to TRBD1 or TRBD2 (5 bases each). The CDR3 extends over 15 amino acids. Deletions cut 8 bases from V and 2 bases from J, with 18 bases between. From germline, CDR1 is SNHLY and CDR2 FYNNEI. The CDR3 coding sequence is TGTGCCAGCGAGATAGCGTTGACAGCGCAAGAGACCCAGTACTTC. Translated, it gives CASEIALTAQETQYF.

The gene calls are TRBV28 and TRBJ2-5, with D possibly TRBD2 on 6 matching bases. This CDR3 has 16 amino acids. Germline V gene lookup returns CDR1 MDHEN and CDR2 SYDVKM. Trimming cost V 4 bases and J 1 base, with 16 bases left between them. This chain's CDR3 is CASSSWRGRSQETQYF. The CDR3 DNA sequence: TGTGCCAGCAGTTCGTGGAGGGGTCGATCCCAAGAGACCCAGTACTTC.

Only one count was recorded for this clone. The DNA of the CDR3 is TGTGCCAGCAGCCTAGCGGGAAACTCCTACGAGCAGTACTTC. Translated: CASSLAGNSYEQYF. This chain uses TRBV6-6 with TRBJ2-5; 9 nucleotides line up with TRBD2. The J call may be in error: the DNA end matches TRBJ2-7 better. The CDR3 is 14 residues long. Germline-derived CDR1 and CDR2 are MNHNY and SVGAGI (reference sequence).

V and J are TRBV28 and TRBJ2-3; D perhaps matches TRBD2 (6 bases). The CDR3 has 18 amino acids. V was pared by 5 bases and J by 0 bases, with 21 bases between. CDR1 and CDR2 from the germline V gene are MDHEN and SYDVKM. As DNA, the CDR3 is TGTGCCAGCAGTCTTCCGGGACTGTCCTTGTCTAGCACAGATACGCAGTATTTT. This translates into CASSLPGLSLSSTDTQYF.

As concerns this clone: Distinct nucleotide sequences in the sample also encode this CDR3. The V and J genes are TRBV18 and TRBJ1-3; D gene uncertain. The CDR3 loop spans 13 amino acids. The V gene lost 2 bases and the J gene lost 4 bases, with 6 bases spanning the gap. Germline assignment: CDR1 KGHSH and CDR2 LQKENI. CDR3 protein: CASSPGGGNTIYF. The CDR3, as DNA: TGTGCCAGCTCACCAGGCGGGGGAAACACCATATATTTT.

This sequence joins TRBV6-5 and TRBJ2-7; TRBD2 matches 10 bases. The CDR3 covers 13 residues. V shed 6 bases, J shed 9 bases, and the junction held 8 bases outside the gene matches. Germline V gene sequence: CDR1 MNHEY, CDR2 SVGAGI. The CDR3: CASSRTSGVGQYF. Written as DNA, the CDR3 is TGTGCCAGCAGCCGGACTAGCGGTGTCGGGCAGTACTTC.

The chain combines TRBV5-4 with TRBJ2-5; 7 positions match TRBD2. Trimming cost V 5 bases and J 2 bases; bases outside gene matches: 6. Germline CDR1 reads SGHNT; CDR2 reads YYREEE (reference sequence). This CDR3 is 14 amino acids long. The CDR3 region is CASSGAGIQETQYF. Written as DNA, the CDR3 is TGTGCCAGCAGTGGAGCGGGAATTCAAGAGACCCAGTACTTC.

This chain joins TRBV11-3 and TRBJ1-2; a possible D gene is TRBD1 (5 bases). The germline V gene encodes CDR1 SGHNT and CDR2 YENEEA. This CDR3 is 16 amino acids long. With 0 bases removed from V and 4 bases from J, the gap between germline ends came to 15 bases. The DNA of the CDR3 is TGTGCCAGCAGCTTAGATCCGCCCGGGGGAGTCTATGGCTACACCTTC. This sequence encodes CASSLDPPGGVYGYTF.

The chain carries TRBV9 and TRBJ1-5; unclear D gene. Germline CDR1 is SGDLS and CDR2 is YYNGEE. V was clipped by 0 bases and J by 1 base, with 20 bases between them. The CDR3 covers 19 residues. The chain's CDR3 is CASSVVARVYKRSNQPQHF. In DNA form, the CDR3 reads TGTGCCAGCAGCGTAGTGGCAAGGGTGTACAAGCGGAGCAATCAGCCCCAGCATTTT.

The V gene is TRBV9, the J gene TRBJ1-2; D gene unclear. The CDR3 extends over 13 amino acids. The V end was cut by 4 bases, the J end by 1 base, with 8 bases between. CDR1 SGDLS and CDR2 YYNGEE come from the germline V gene. CDR3: CASSPRGNYGYTF. CDR3 DNA: TGTGCCAGCAGCCCACGCGGTAACTATGGCTACACCTTC.

This rearrangement joins TRBV10-3 to TRBJ1-1; a weak D match, TRBD1 (6 bases). Looked up from germline, CDR1 is ENHRY and CDR2 is SYGVKD. This CDR3 contains 13 residues. Trimming removed 2 bases from V and 6 bases from J, with 10 bases in between. The CDR3 coding sequence is TGTGCCATCAGTGAGAACTCAGGGGCTGAAGCTTTCTTT. This translates into CAISENSGAEAFF.

This clone has just a few counts. J is TRBJ2-2 and V is TRBV10-3, with 7 positions matching TRBD2. Trimming took 10 bases from V and 3 from J; bases not matched to a gene: 8. Germline lookup yields CDR1 ENHRY and CDR2 SYGVKD. The CDR3 covers 14 residues. The CDR3 here is CATGGRDDTGELFF. CDR3 DNA: TGTGCCACCGGGGGGAGGGACGACACCGGGGAGCTGTTTTTT.